The present TCR beta chain was sequenced within a study of T cells in Graves' hyperthyroidism and ophthalmopathy. For the study at large: Peripheral blood was taken when the disease was first diagnosed, before any treatment began.

Enrolled ophthalmopathy patients presented with a Clinical Activity Score of at least 3, a NOSPECS grade of at least 4, and disease duration under 3 months. Extraction of PBMCs used roughly 9.6 ml of fresh peripheral blood. The CDR3 regions of TCR beta were amplified from RNA transcripts. Primed by the HTBI set, a first-round RT-PCR was run on the TCR CDR3. TCRdb re-analysed the multiplex PCR reads in MiXCR, keeping a single row per CDR3 protein. The table includes about 400,000 distinct CDR3 sequences, roughly 14% detected once. The CDR3 has 15 amino acids. Germline V gene data show CDR1 as SGHTA and CDR2 as FQGTGA. The V end lost 5 bases, the J end lost 3 bases, and 14 bases lay between the germline ends. This clonotype was found a few times.

The V gene is TRBV7-3, the J gene TRBJ1-3; TRBD1 might be the D (5 bases). What was sequenced was blood. The clonotype originates from a woman in her 30s with Graves' ophthalmopathy. For the CDR3, the DNA is TGTGCCAGCAGCCCTATGGGGGGTGTTGGAAACACCATATATTTT. Translated, it gives CASSPMGGVGNTIYF. The whole variable domain, filled in from reference TRBV7-3 and TRBJ1-3, reads GAGVSQTPSNKVTEKGKYVELRCDPISGHTALYWYRQSLGQGPEFLIYFQGTGAADDSGLPNDRFFAVRPEGSVSTLKIQRTERGDSAVYLCASSPMGGVGNTIYFGEGSWLTVV.